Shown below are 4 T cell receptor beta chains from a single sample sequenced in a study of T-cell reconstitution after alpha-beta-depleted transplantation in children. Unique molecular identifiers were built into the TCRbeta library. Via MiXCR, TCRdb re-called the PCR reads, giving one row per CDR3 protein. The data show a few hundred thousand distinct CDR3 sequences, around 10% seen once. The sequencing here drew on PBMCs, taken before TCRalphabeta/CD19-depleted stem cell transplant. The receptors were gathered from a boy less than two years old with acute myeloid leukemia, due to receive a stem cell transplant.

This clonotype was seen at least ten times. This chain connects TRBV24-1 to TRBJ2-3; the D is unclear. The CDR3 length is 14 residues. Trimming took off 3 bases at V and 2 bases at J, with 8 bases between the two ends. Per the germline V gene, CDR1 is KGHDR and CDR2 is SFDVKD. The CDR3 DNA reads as TGTGCCACCAGTGATAGGACCGTCACAGATACGCAGTATTTT. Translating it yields CATSDRTVTDTQYF.

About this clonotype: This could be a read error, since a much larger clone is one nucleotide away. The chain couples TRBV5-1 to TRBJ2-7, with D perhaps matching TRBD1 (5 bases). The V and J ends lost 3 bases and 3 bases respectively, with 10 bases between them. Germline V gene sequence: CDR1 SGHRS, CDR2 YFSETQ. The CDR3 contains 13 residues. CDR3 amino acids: CASSSDTDYEQYF. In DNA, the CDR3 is TGCGCCAGCAGCTCGGACACGGACTACGAGCAGTACTTC. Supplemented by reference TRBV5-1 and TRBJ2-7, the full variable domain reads KAGVTQTPRYLIKTRGQQVTLSCSPISGHRSVSWYQQTPGQGLQFLFEYFSETQRNKGNFPGRFSGRQFSNSRSEMNVSTLELGDSALYLCASSSDTDYEQYFGPGTRLTVT.

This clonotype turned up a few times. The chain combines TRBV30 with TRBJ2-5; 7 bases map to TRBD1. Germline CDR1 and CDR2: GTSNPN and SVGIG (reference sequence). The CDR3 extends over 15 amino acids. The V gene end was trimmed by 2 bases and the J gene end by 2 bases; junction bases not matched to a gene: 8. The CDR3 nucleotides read TGTGCCTGGAGTCAAGACAGGGTCGGGCAAGAGACCCAGTACTTC. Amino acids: CAWSQDRVGQETQYF.

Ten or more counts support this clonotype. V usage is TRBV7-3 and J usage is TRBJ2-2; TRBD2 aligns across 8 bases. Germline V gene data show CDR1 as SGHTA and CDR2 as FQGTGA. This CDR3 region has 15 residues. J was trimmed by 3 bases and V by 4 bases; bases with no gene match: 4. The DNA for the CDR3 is TGTGCCAGCAGCTATACTAGCGGACACACCGGGGAGCTGTTTTTT. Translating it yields CASSYTSGHTGELFF.